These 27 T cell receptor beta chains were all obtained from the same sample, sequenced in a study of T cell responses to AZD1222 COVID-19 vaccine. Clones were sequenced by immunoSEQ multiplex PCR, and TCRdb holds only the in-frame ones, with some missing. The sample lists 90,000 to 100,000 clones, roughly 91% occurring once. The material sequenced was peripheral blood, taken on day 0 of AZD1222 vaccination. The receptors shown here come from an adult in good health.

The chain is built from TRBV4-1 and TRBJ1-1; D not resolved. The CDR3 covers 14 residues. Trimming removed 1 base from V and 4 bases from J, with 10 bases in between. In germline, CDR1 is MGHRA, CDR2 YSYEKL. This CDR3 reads CASSQVGEGTEAFF. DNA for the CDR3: TGCGCCAGCAGCCAAGTTGGGGAGGGCACTGAAGCTTTCTTT.

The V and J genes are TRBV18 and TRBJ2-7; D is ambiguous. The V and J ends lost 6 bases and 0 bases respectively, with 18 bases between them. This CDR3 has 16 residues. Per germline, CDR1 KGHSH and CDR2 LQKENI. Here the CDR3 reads CASSRVTTVPSYEQYF. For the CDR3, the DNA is TGTGCCAGCTCTCGAGTTACTACGGTACCCTCCTACGAGCAGTACTTC.

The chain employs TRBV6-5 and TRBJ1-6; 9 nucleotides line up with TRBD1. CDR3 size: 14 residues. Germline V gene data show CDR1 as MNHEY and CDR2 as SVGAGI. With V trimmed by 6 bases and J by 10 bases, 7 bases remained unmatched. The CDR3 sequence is CASRDRQGVSPLHF. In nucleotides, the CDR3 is TGTGCCAGCAGGGACAGACAGGGGGTATCACCCCTCCACTTT.

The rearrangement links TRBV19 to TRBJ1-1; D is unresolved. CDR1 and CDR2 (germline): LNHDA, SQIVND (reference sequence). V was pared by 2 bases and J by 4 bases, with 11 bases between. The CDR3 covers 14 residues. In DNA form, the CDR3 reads TGTGCCAGTAGTATATCTGGGTACGGCACTGAAGCTTTCTTT. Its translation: CASSISGYGTEAFF. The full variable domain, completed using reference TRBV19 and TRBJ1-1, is DGGITQSPKYLFRKEGQNVTLSCEQNLNHDAMYWYRQDPGQGLRLIYYSQIVNDFQKGDIAEGYSVSREKKESFPLTVTSAQKNPTAFYLCASSISGYGTEAFFGQGTRLTVV.

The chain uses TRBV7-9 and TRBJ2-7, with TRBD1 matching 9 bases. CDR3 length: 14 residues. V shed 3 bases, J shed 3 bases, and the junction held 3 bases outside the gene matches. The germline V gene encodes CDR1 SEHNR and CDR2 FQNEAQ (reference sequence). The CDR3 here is CASSFTGGVYEQYF. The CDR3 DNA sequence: TGTGCCAGCAGCTTTACAGGGGGCGTCTACGAGCAGTACTTC. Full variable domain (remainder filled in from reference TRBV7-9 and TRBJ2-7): DTGVSQNPRHKITKRGQNVTFRCDPISEHNRLYWYRQTLGQGPEFLTYFQNEAQLEKSRLLSDRFSAERPKGSFSTLEIQRTEQGDSAMYLCASSFTGGVYEQYFGPGTRLTVT.

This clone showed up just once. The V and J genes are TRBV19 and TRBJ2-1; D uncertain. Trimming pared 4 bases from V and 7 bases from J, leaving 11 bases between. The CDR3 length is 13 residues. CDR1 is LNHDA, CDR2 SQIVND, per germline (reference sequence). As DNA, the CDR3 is TGTGCCAGTAGTAGGTGGCTACAAAATGAGCAGTTCTTC. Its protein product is CASSRWLQNEQFF.

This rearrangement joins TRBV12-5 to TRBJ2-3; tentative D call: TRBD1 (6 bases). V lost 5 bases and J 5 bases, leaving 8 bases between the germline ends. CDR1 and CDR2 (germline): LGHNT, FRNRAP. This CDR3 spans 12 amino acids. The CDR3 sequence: CASGPRGDTQYF. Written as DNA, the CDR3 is TGTGCTAGTGGTCCCAGGGGAGATACGCAGTATTTT.

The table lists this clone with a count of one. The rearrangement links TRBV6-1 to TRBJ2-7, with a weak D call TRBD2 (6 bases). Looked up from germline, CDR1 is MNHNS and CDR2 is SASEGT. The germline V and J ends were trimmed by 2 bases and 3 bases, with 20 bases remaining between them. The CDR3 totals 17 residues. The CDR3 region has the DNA TGTGCCAGCAGTGAAAGGAGTGGCTGGGGAGGTGTCTACGAGCAGTACTTC. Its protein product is CASSERSGWGGVYEQYF.

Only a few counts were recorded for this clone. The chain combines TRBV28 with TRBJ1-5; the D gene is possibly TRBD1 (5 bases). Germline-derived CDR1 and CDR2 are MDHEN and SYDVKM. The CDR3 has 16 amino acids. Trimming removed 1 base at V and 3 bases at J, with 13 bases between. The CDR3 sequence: CASSLSGDVYNQPQHF. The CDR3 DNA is TGTGCCAGCAGTTTATCTGGGGACGTATACAATCAGCCCCAGCATTTT. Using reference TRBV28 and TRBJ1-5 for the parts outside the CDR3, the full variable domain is DVKVTQSSRYLVKRTGEKVFLECVQDMDHENMFWYRQDPGLGLRLIYFSYDVKMKEKGDIPEGYSVSREKKERFSLILESASTNQTSMYLCASSLSGDVYNQPQHFGDGTRLSIL.

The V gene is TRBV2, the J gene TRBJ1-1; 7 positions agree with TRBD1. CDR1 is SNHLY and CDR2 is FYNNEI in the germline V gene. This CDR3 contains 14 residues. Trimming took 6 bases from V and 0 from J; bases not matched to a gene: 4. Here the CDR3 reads CASSQQGLNTEAFF. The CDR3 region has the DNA TGTGCCAGCAGCCAACAGGGGTTGAACACTGAAGCTTTCTTT.

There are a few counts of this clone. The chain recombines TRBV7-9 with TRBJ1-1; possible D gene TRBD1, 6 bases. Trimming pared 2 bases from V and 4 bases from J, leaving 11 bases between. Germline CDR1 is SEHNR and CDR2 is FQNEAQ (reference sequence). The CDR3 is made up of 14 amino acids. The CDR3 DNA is TGTGCCAGCAGCTTAAGCGCAGGGGTCACTGAAGCTTTCTTT. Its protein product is CASSLSAGVTEAFF.

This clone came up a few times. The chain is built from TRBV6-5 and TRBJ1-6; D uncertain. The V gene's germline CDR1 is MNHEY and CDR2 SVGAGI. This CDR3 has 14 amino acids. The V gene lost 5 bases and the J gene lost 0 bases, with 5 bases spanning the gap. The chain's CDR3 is CASSRSSYNSPLHF. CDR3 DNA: TGTGCCAGCAGTCGAAGCTCCTATAATTCACCCCTCCACTTT.

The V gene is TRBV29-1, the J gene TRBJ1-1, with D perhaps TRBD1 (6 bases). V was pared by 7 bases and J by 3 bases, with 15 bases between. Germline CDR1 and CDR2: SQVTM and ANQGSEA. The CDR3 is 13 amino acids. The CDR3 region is CSATGGADTEAFF. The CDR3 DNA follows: TGCAGCGCCACTGGGGGGGCGGACACTGAAGCTTTCTTT.

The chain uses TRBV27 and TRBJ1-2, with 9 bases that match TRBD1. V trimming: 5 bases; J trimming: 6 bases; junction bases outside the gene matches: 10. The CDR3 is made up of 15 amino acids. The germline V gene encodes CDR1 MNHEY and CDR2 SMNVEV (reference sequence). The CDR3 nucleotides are TGTGCCAGCAGTCTCAGGGACAGGGAGAATAATGGCTACACCTTC. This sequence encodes CASSLRDRENNGYTF.

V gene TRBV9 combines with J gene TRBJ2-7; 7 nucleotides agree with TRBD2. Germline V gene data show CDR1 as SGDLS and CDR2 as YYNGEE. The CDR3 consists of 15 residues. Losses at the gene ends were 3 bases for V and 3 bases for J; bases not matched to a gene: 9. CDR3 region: CASSAPGAGDYEQYF. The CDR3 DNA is TGTGCCAGCAGCGCCCCCGGCGCGGGGGACTACGAGCAGTACTTC.

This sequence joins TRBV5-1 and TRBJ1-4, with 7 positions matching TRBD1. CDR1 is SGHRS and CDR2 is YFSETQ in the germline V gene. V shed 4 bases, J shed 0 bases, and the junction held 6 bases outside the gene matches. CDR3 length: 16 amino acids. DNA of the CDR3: TGCGCCAGCAGCGTGACAGGGCCCCCAACTAATGAAAAACTGTTTTTT. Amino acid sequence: CASSVTGPPTNEKLFF. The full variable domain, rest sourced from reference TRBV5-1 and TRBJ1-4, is KAGVTQTPRYLIKTRGQQVTLSCSPISGHRSVSWYQQTPGQGLQFLFEYFSETQRNKGNFPGRFSGRQFSNSRSEMNVSTLELGDSALYLCASSVTGPPTNEKLFFGSGTQLSVL.

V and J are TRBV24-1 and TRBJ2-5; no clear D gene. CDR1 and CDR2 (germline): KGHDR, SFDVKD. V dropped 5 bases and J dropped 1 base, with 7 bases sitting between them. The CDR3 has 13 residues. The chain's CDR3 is CATSVPPQETQYF. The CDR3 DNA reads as TGTGCCACCAGTGTTCCACCCCAAGAGACCCAGTACTTC.

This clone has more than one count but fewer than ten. Here the CDR3 reads CASSLRHGRIRMNTEAFF. CDR3 coding DNA: TGTGCCAGCAGTTTGCGCCACGGGAGGATTAGAATGAACACTGAAGCTTTCTTT. V gene TRBV28 combines with J gene TRBJ1-1; D is unresolved. V was trimmed by 3 bases and J by 0 bases, leaving 20 bases between them. The CDR3 has 18 amino acids. Germline V CDR1 and CDR2: MDHEN, SYDVKM. Supplemented by reference TRBV28 and TRBJ1-1, the full variable domain reads DVKVTQSSRYLVKRTGEKVFLECVQDMDHENMFWYRQDPGLGLRLIYFSYDVKMKEKGDIPEGYSVSREKKERFSLILESASTNQTSMYLCASSLRHGRIRMNTEAFFGQGTRLTVV.

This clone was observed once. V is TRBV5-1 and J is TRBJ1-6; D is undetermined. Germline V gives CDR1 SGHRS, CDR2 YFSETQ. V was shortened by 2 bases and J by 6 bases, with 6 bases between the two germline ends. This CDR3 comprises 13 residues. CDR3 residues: CASSLEPNSPLHF. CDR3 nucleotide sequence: TGCGCCAGCAGCTTAGAACCTAATTCACCCCTCCACTTT.

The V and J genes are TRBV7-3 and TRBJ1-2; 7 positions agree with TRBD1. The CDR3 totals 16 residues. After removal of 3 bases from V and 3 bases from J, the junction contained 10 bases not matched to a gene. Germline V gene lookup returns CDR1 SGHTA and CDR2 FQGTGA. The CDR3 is CASSLVGGAGDYGYTF. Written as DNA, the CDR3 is TGTGCCAGCAGCTTGGTAGGGGGCGCGGGAGACTATGGCTACACCTTC.

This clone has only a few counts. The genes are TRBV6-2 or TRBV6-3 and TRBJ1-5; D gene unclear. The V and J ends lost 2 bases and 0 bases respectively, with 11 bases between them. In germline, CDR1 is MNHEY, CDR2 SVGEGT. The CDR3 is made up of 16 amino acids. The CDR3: CASSYAGGFSNQPQHF. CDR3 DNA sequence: TGTGCCAGCAGTTACGCCGGAGGCTTTAGCAATCAGCCCCAGCATTTT.

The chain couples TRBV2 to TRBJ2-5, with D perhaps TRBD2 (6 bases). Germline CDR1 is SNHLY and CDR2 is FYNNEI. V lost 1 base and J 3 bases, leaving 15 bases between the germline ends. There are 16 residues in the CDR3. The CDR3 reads CASSEEGGANKETQYF. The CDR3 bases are TGTGCCAGCAGTGAAGAAGGCGGGGCAAACAAAGAGACCCAGTACTTC.

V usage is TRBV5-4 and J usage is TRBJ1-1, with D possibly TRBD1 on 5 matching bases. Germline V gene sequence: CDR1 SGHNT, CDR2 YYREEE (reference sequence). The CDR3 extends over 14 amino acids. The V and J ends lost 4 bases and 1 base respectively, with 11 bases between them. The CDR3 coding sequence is TGTGCCAGCAGCGGCGGGACGTGGAACACTGAAGCTTTCTTT. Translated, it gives CASSGGTWNTEAFF.

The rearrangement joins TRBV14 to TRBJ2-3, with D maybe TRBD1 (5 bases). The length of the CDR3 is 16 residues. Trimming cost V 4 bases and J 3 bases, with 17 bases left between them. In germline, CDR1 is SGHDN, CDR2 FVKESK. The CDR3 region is CASSPIRGVITDTQYF. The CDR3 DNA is TGTGCCAGCAGCCCTATAAGGGGCGTAATAACAGATACGCAGTATTTT. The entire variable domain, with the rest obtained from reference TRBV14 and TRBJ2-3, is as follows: EAGVTQFPSHSVIEKGQTVTLRCDPISGHDNLYWYRRVMGKEIKFLLHFVKESKQDESGMPNNRFLAERTGGTYSTLKVQPAELEDSGVYFCASSPIRGVITDTQYFGPGTRLTVL.

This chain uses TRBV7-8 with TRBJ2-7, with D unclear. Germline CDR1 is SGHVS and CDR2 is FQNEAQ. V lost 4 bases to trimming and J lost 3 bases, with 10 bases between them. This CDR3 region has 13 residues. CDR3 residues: CASSSGVSYEQYF. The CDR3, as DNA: TGTGCCAGCAGCTCAGGAGTAAGCTACGAGCAGTACTTC.

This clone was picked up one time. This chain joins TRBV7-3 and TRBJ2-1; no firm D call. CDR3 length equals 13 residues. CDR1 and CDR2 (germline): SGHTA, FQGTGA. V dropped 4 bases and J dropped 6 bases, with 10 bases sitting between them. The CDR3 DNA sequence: TGTGCCAGCAGCTCCCAAGACGGCAATGAGCAGTTCTTC. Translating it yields CASSSQDGNEQFF.

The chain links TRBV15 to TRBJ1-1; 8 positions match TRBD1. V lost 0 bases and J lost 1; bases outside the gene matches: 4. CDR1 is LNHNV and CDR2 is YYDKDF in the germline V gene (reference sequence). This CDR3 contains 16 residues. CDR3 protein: CATSRDGQGANTEAFF. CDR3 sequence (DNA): TGTGCCACCAGCAGAGATGGGCAGGGGGCGAACACTGAAGCTTTCTTT.